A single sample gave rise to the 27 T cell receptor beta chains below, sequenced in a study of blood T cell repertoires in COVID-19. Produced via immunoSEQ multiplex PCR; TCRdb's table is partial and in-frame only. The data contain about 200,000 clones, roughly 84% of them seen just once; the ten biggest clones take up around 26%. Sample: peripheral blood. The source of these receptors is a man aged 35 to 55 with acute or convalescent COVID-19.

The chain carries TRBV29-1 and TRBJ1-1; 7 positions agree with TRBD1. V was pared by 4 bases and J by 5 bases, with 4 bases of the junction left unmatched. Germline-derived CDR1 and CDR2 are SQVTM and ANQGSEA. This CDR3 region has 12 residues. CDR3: CSVAGGVTEAFF. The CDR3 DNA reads TGCAGCGTTGCAGGGGGTGTAACTGAAGCTTTCTTT. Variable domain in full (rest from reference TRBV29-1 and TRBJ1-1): SAVISQKPSRDICQRGTSLTIQCQVDSQVTMMFWYRQQPGQSLTLIATANQGSEATYESGFVIDKFPISRPNLTFSTLTVSNMSPEDSSIYLCSVAGGVTEAFFGQGTRLTVV.

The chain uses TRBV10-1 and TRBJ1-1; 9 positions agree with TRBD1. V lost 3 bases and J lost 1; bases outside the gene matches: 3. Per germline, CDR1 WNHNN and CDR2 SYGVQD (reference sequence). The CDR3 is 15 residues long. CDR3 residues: CASSDLTGGNTEAFF. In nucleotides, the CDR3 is TGCGCCAGCAGTGACTTGACAGGGGGGAACACTGAAGCTTTCTTT.

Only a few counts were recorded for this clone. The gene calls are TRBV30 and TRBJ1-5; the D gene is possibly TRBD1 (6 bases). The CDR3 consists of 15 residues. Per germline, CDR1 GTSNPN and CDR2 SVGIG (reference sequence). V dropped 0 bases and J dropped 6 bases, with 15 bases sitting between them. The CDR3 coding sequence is TGTGCCTGGAGTGTGGGGGGGGGCTGGGGTCAGCCCCAGCATTTT. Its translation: CAWSVGGGWGQPQHF.

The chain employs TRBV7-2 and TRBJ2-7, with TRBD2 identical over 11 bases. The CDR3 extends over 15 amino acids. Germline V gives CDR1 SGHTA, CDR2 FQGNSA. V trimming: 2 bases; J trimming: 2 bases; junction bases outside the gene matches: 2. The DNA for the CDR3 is TGTGCCAGCAGCTTACTAGCGGGAGGACCCTACGAGCAGTACTTC. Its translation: CASSLLAGGPYEQYF. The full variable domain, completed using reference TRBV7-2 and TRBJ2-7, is GAGVSQSPSNKVTEKGKDVELRCDPISGHTALYWYRQSLGQGLEFLIYFQGNSAPDKSGLPSDRFSAERTGGSVSTLTIQRTQQEDSAVYLCASSLLAGGPYEQYFGPGTRLTVT.

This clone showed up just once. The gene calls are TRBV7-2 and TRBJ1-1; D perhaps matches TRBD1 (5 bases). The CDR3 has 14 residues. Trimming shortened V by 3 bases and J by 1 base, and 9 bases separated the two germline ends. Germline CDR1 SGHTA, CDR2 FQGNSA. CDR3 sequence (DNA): TGTGCCAGCAGCTTGACAGCCGCGAACACTGAAGCTTTCTTT. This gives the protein CASSLTAANTEAFF.

The CDR3 region has the DNA TGTGCCAGCGGCCTCAGTCAGCAGGGCTACAATGAGCAGTTCTTC. It translates to CASGLSQQGYNEQFF. The chain recombines TRBV2 with TRBJ2-1; perhaps TRBD1 as D (5 bases). V was shortened by 8 bases and J by 3 bases, with 17 bases between the two germline ends. The germline V gene has CDR1 SNHLY and CDR2 FYNNEI. The CDR3 runs 15 residues.

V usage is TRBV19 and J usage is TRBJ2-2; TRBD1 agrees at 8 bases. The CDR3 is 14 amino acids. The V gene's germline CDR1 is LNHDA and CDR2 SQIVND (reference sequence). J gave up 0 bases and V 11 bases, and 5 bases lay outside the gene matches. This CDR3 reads CASSDRANTGELFF. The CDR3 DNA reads TGTGCCTCTTCGGACAGGGCGAACACCGGGGAGCTGTTTTTT.

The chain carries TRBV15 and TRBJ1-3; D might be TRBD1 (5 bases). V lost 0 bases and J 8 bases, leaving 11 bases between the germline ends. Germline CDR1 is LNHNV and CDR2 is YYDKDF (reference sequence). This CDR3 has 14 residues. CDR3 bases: TGTGCCACCAGCAGAGATCTTCGGGGGGACACCATATATTTT. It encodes CATSRDLRGDTIYF.

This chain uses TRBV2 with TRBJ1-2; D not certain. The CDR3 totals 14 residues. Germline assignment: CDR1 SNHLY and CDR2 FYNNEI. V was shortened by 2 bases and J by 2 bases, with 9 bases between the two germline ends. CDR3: CASSEYRGNYGYTF. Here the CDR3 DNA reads TGTGCCAGCAGTGAATATCGGGGAAACTATGGCTACACCTTC.

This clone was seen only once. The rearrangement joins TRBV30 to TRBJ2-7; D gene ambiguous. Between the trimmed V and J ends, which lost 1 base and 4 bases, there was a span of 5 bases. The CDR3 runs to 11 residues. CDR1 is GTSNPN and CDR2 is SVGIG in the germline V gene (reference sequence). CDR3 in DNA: TGTGCCTGGAGTGAAATATACGAGCAGTACTTC. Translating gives CAWSEIYEQYF.

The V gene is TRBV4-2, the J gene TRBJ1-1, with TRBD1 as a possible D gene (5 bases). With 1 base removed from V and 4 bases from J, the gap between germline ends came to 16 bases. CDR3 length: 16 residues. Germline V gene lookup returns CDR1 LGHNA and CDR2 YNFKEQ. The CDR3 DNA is TGTGCCAGCAGCCAAGCCCTCCTCAGGGCGAGCACTGAAGCTTTCTTT. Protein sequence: CASSQALLRASTEAFF.

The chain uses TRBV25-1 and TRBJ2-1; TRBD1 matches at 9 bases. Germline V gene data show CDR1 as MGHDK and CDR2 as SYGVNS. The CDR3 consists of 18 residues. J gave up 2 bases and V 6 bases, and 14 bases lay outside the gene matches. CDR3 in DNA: TGTGCCAGCAGCTCCCCAGGGGGTGGGACAGGGCCCTACAATGAGCAGTTCTTC. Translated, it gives CASSSPGGGTGPYNEQFF.

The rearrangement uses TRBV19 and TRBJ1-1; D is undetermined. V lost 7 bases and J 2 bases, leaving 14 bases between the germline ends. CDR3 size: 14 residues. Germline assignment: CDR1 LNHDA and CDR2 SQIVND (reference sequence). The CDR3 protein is CASTTGGGNTEAFF. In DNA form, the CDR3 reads TGTGCCAGTACCACCGGAGGAGGCAACACTGAAGCTTTCTTT.

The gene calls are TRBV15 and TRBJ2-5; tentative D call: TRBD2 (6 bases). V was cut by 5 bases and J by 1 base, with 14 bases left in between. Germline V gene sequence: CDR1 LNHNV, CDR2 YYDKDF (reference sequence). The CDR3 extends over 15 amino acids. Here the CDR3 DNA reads TGTGCCACCAGCCCTCAGTGGAGGGGCCAAGAGACCCAGTACTTC. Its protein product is CATSPQWRGQETQYF.

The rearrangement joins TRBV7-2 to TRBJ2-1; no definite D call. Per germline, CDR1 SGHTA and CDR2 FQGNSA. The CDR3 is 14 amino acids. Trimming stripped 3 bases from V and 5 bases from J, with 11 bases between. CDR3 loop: CASSLAVRDNEQFF. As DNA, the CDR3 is TGTGCCAGCAGCTTGGCGGTCCGGGACAATGAGCAGTTCTTC.

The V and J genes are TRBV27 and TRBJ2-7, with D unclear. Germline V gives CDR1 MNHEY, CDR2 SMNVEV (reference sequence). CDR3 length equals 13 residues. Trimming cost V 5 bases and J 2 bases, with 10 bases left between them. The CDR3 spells CASSPGATYEQYF. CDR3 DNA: TGTGCCAGCAGTCCCGGAGCTACCTACGAGCAGTACTTC.

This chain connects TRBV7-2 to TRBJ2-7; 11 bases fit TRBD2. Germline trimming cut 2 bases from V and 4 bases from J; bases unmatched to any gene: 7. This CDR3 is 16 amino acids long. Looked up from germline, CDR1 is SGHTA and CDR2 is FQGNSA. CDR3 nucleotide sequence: TGTGCCAGCAGCTTATTTAGCGGGGGGGGTTTGTACGAGCAGTACTTC. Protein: CASSLFSGGGLYEQYF.

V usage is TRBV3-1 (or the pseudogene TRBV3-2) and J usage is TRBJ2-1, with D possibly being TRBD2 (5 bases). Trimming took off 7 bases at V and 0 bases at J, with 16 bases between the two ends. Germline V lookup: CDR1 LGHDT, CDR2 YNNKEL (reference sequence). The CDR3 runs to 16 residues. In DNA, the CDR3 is TGTGCCAGCACCGACGGGGTGGAAAACTCCTACAATGAGCAGTTCTTC. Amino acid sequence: CASTDGVENSYNEQFF.

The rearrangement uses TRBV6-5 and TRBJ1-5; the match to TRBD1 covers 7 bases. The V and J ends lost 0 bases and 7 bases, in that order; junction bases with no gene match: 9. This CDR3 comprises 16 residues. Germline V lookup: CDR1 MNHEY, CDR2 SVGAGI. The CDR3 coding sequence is TGTGCCAGCAGTTACTCCTGGGCAGGGGGTAACCAGCCCCAGCATTTT. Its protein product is CASSYSWAGGNQPQHF.

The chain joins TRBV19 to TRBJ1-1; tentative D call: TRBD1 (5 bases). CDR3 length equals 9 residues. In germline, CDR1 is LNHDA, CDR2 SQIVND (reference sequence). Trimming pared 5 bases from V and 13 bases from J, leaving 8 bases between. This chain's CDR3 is CASSGRGFF. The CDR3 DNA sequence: TGTGCCAGTAGTGGGAGGGGTTTCTTT.

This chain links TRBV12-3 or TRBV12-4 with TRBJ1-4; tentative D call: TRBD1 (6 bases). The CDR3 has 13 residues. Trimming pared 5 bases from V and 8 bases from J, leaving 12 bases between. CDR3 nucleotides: TGTGCCAGCAGTAACCGGGACACGGAAAAACTGTTTTTT. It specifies CASSNRDTEKLFF.

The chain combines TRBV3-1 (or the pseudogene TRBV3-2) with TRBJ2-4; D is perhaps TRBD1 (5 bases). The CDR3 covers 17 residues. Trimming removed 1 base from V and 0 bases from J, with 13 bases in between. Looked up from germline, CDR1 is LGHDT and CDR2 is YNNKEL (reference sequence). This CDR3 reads CASSQVSDNLAKNIQYF. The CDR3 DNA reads TGTGCCAGCAGCCAAGTTTCGGACAACTTAGCCAAAAACATTCAGTACTTC.

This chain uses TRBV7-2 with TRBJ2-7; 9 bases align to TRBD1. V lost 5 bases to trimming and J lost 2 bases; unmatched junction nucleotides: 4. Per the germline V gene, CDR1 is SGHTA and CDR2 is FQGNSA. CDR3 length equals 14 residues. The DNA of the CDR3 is TGTGCCAGCAGCAGCCGGGACAGGGCCTACGAGCAGTACTTC. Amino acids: CASSSRDRAYEQYF.

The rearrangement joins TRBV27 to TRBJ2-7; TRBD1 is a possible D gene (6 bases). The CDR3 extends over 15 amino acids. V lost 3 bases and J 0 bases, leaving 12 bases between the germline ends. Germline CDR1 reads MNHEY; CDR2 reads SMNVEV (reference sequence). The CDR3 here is CASSLGAGSSYEQYF. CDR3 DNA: TGTGCCAGCAGTTTGGGGGCAGGTAGCTCCTACGAGCAGTACTTC.

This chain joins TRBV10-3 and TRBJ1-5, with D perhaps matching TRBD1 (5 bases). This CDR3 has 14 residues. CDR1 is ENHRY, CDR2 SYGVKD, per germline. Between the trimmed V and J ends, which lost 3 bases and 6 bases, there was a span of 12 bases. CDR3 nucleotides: TGTGCCATCAGTGAACAGGTTTCACCTCAGCCCCAGCATTTT. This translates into CAISEQVSPQPQHF.

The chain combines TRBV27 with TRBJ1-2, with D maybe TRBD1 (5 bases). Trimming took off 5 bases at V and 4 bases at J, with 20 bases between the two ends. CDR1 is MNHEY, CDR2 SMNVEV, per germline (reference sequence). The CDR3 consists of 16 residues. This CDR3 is CASSPFQGGALYGYTF. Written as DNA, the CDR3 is TGTGCCAGCAGTCCGTTTCAGGGCGGGGCCCTCTATGGCTACACCTTC.

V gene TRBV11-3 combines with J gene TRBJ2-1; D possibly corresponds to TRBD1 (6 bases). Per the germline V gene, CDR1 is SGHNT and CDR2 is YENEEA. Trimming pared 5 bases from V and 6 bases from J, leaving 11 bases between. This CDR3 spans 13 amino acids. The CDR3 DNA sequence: TGTGCCAGCAGCCAGGACAGCGCCAATGAGCAGTTCTTC. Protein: CASSQDSANEQFF.